These T cell receptor beta chains were read from a single sample in a study of cytomegalovirus exposure and HLA in healthy donors. The data were produced by immunoSEQ multiplex PCR, yet TCRdb's version contains in-frame clones alone and is incomplete. This table has 150,000 to 200,000 clones, about four fifths appearing once. Sequencing was performed on PBMCs. Every receptor here comes from a woman in her 30s in good health and CMV-seropositive. CDR3s include the opening cysteine and the closing phenylalanine or tryptophan. Each record gives: CDR3 protein, CDR3 DNA, J gene, clone size, CDR3 length, D gene, V gene. The D gene is left open where the match is weak. Size values are once, few and many counts, or a class for expanded clones, and some rows have none.

CDR3: CASSGSVTGELFF
DNA: TGTGCCAGCAGCGGGAGTGTTACCGGGGAGCTGTTTTTT
J: TRBJ2-2
size: NA
length: 13
D: NA
V: TRBV4-2

CDR3: CASSPTGDGRGKLFF
DNA: TGTGCCAGCAGCCCAACAGGGGACGGCCGGGGAAAACTGTTTTTT
J: TRBJ1-4
size: NA
length: 15
D: TRBD1
V: TRBV7-9

CDR3: CASSPGTGGYEQYF
DNA: TGTGCCAGCAGTCCCGGGACAGGAGGCTACGAGCAGTACTTC
J: TRBJ2-7
size: once
length: 14
D: TRBD1
V: TRBV27

CDR3: CASSLIQGNTIYF
DNA: TGTGCCAGCAGCTTAATTCAGGGAAACACCATATATTTT
J: TRBJ1-3
size: few
length: 13
D: NA
V: TRBV7-2

CDR3: CASSLGRGSGGYTF
DNA: TGTGCCAGCAGTTTGGGCCGCGGATCGGGGGGCTACACCTTC
J: TRBJ1-2
size: NA
length: 14
D: NA
V: TRBV6-8

CDR3: CASIRGEAFF
DNA: TGTGCCAGCATTCGGGGGGAAGCTTTCTTT
J: TRBJ1-1
size: NA
length: 10
D: NA
V: TRBV28

CDR3: CASSEALFGNTEAFF
DNA: TGTGCCAGCAGTGAAGCGCTTTTCGGGAACACTGAAGCTTTCTTT
J: TRBJ1-1
size: NA
length: 15
D: NA
V: TRBV6-1

CDR3: CATYRGKTYEQYF
DNA: TGTGCCACCTACCGGGGAAAGACCTACGAGCAGTACTTC
J: TRBJ2-7
size: NA
length: 13
D: NA
V: TRBV28

CDR3: CASGFFSTDRRAFF
DNA: TGTGCTAGTGGTTTTTTTAGTACCGACAGGAGGGCTTTCTTT
J: TRBJ1-1
size: once
length: 14
D: NA
V: TRBV12-5

CDR3: CASSLRGFQETQYF
DNA: TGTGCCAGCAGCTTGAGGGGATTTCAAGAGACCCAGTACTTC
J: TRBJ2-5
size: NA
length: 14
D: NA
V: TRBV5-4

CDR3: CASSLTVKQGEGYGYTF
DNA: TGCGCCAGCAGCCTTACCGTAAAACAGGGTGAGGGCTATGGCTACACCTTC
J: TRBJ1-2
size: NA
length: 17
D: NA
V: TRBV5-1

CDR3: CASSPGLAAQYF
DNA: TGCGCCAGCAGCCCGGGACTAGCGGCGCAGTACTTC
J: TRBJ2-7
size: NA
length: 12
D: TRBD2
V: TRBV5-1

CDR3: CASSHATGGNEQFF
DNA: TGTGCCAGCAGCCACGCGACAGGGGGCAATGAGCAGTTCTTC
J: TRBJ2-1
size: NA
length: 14
D: TRBD1
V: TRBV11-3

CDR3: CASILGQGKVNTEAFF
DNA: TGTGCCAGCATCCTTGGACAGGGGAAAGTGAACACTGAAGCTTTCTTT
J: TRBJ1-1
size: once
length: 16
D: TRBD1
V: TRBV6-6

CDR3: CASSRDSAYEQFF
DNA: TGTGCCAGCAGCCGGGACTCCGCCTATGAGCAGTTCTTC
J: TRBJ2-1
size: NA
length: 13
D: NA
V: TRBV7-9

CDR3: CASKIGLAGETQYF
DNA: TGTGCCAGCAAAATAGGGCTAGCGGGCGAGACCCAGTACTTC
J: TRBJ2-5
size: NA
length: 14
D: TRBD2
V: TRBV7-2

CDR3: CASSQTSGGSYEQYF
DNA: TGCGCCAGCAGCCAAACTAGCGGGGGCTCCTACGAGCAGTACTTC
J: TRBJ2-7
size: NA
length: 15
D: TRBD2
V: TRBV4-1

CDR3: CASSQERQVPNYGYTF
DNA: TGCGCCAGCAGCCAGGAGAGACAGGTTCCTAACTATGGCTACACCTTC
J: TRBJ1-2
size: few
length: 16
D: NA
V: TRBV4-1

CDR3: CASSPTPGNWDTEAFF
DNA: TGTGCCAGCAGCCCAACCCCAGGGAATTGGGACACTGAAGCTTTCTTT
J: TRBJ1-1
size: few
length: 16
D: NA
V: TRBV5-4

CDR3: CASSPRTNNEQFF
DNA: TGTGCCAGCAGTCCACGGACAAACAATGAGCAGTTCTTC
J: TRBJ2-1
size: few
length: 13
D: NA
V: TRBV6-4

CDR3: CASTYGGGASYEQYF
DNA: TGTGCCAGCACCTACGGCGGGGGGGCCTCCTACGAGCAGTACTTC
J: TRBJ2-7
size: NA
length: 15
D: TRBD2
V: TRBV5-4

CDR3: CASRPGLAGVSEQFF
DNA: TGTGCCAGTAGGCCGGGACTAGCGGGAGTAAGCGAGCAGTTCTTC
J: TRBJ2-1
size: NA
length: 15
D: TRBD2
V: TRBV19

CDR3: CASSFQGGIGNTIYF
DNA: TGTGCCAGCAGCTTCCAGGGGGGAATAGGAAACACCATATATTTT
J: TRBJ1-3
size: NA
length: 15
D: TRBD1
V: TRBV11-2

CDR3: CASSSGLAGVGEQFF
DNA: TGTGCCAGCAGCTCCGGACTAGCGGGAGTCGGTGAGCAGTTCTTC
J: TRBJ2-1
size: NA
length: 15
D: TRBD2
V: TRBV13

CDR3: CASSYSRDSATGELFF
DNA: TGTGCCAGCAGTTACTCCCGGGACAGTGCCACCGGGGAGCTGTTTTTT
J: TRBJ2-2
size: NA
length: 16
D: TRBD1
V: TRBV6-5

CDR3: CASSSRTSQSSYNEQFF
DNA: TGTGCCAGCAGTTCAAGGACTAGTCAGAGCTCCTACAATGAGCAGTTCTTC
J: TRBJ2-1
size: NA
length: 17
D: TRBD2
V: TRBV27

CDR3: CASSVQGRTGELFF
DNA: TGTGCCAGCAGTGTCCAGGGGCGCACCGGGGAGCTGTTTTTT
J: TRBJ2-2
size: NA
length: 14
D: NA
V: TRBV6-4

CDR3: CASSPRVRANYGYTF
DNA: TGTGCCAGTAGTCCCCGGGTCCGGGCTAACTATGGCTACACCTTC
J: TRBJ1-2
size: NA
length: 15
D: NA
V: TRBV19

CDR3: CASSQDRTTNEKLFF
DNA: TGTGCCAGCAGCCAAGACAGGACAACTAATGAAAAACTGTTTTTT
J: TRBJ1-4
size: NA
length: 15
D: NA
V: TRBV14

CDR3: CASSEAGTATDTQYF
DNA: TGTGCCAGCAGTGAAGCCGGGACAGCAACAGATACGCAGTATTTT
J: TRBJ2-3
size: once
length: 15
D: TRBD1
V: TRBV2

CDR3: CASSSGGPNTEAFF
DNA: TGTGCCAGCTCCTCCGGGGGACCGAACACTGAAGCTTTCTTT
J: TRBJ1-1
size: NA
length: 14
D: NA
V: TRBV18

CDR3: CASSQLDSGRGELFF
DNA: TGTGCCAGCAGCCAATTGGATAGCGGTCGCGGGGAGCTGTTTTTT
J: TRBJ2-2
size: NA
length: 15
D: NA
V: TRBV4-1

CDR3: CASSVGGRSYNEQFF
DNA: TGTGCCAGCAGCGTAGGGGGCCGCAGCTACAATGAGCAGTTCTTC
J: TRBJ2-1
size: NA
length: 15
D: NA
V: TRBV9

CDR3: CASSSGILHSYNEQFF
DNA: TGCGCCAGCAGCTCGGGAATACTACATTCCTACAATGAGCAGTTCTTC
J: TRBJ2-1
size: NA
length: 16
D: NA
V: TRBV5-1

CDR3: CASTYTDTQYF
DNA: TGTGCCAGCACCTATACAGATACGCAGTATTTT
J: TRBJ2-3
size: NA
length: 11
D: NA
V: TRBV6-5

CDR3: CASRLTGASPGELFF
DNA: TGTGCCAGCAGGCTGACAGGGGCTTCCCCCGGGGAGCTGTTTTTT
J: TRBJ2-2
size: NA
length: 15
D: TRBD1
V: TRBV2

CDR3: CASSLVQGTEAFF
DNA: TGTGCCAGCAGCTTAGTCCAGGGCACTGAAGCTTTCTTT
J: TRBJ1-1
size: NA
length: 13
D: NA
V: TRBV7-2

CDR3: CASSLVTGGYGYTF
DNA: TGTGCCAGCAGCTTGGTGACAGGGGGATATGGCTACACCTTC
J: TRBJ1-2
size: NA
length: 14
D: TRBD1
V: TRBV5-6

CDR3: CASSPYGGVTEAFF
DNA: TGTGCCAGCTCACCATACGGGGGGGTCACTGAAGCTTTCTTT
J: TRBJ1-1
size: NA
length: 14
D: NA
V: TRBV18

CDR3: CASSFGLEQFF
DNA: TGTGCCAGCAGCTTCGGACTTGAGCAGTTCTTC
J: TRBJ2-1
size: NA
length: 11
D: NA
V: TRBV7-9

CDR3: CASSLVSSNQPQHF
DNA: TGTGCCAGCAGCTTAGTGTCAAGCAATCAGCCCCAGCATTTT
J: TRBJ1-5
size: NA
length: 14
D: NA
V: TRBV7-8

CDR3: CASSPTGVGGYIF
DNA: TGTGCCAGCAGTCCGACGGGAGTCGGTGGCTACATCTTC
J: TRBJ1-2
size: NA
length: 13
D: NA
V: TRBV27

CDR3: CASSPTPNFLAGTYEQYF
DNA: TGTGCCAGCTCACCAACACCGAACTTTTTAGCGGGAACCTACGAGCAGTACTTC
J: TRBJ2-7
size: once
length: 18
D: TRBD2
V: TRBV18

CDR3: CASIQGTNNYGYTF
DNA: TGTGCCAGCATTCAGGGGACCAATAACTATGGCTACACCTTC
J: TRBJ1-2
size: NA
length: 14
D: NA
V: TRBV19

CDR3: CASSVGGLAGELFF
DNA: TGTGCCAGCAGCGTAGGAGGGCTGGCCGGGGAGCTGTTTTTT
J: TRBJ2-2
size: NA
length: 14
D: NA
V: TRBV9

CDR3: CASENGIGVGNTIYF
DNA: TGTGCCAGCGAGAACGGGATAGGCGTTGGAAACACCATATATTTT
J: TRBJ1-3
size: NA
length: 15
D: NA
V: TRBV2

CDR3: CASSVYSTQLDTQYF
DNA: TGTGCCAGCAGCGTATACAGCACCCAATTAGATACGCAGTATTTT
J: TRBJ2-3
size: NA
length: 15
D: NA
V: TRBV28